This T cell receptor (beta chain) is from a study of T-cell reconstitution after alpha-beta-depleted transplantation in children. Molecular barcoding with unique molecular identifiers was used for the TCRbeta library. TCRdb reprocessed the PCR reads with MiXCR, giving one entry per CDR3 protein. The sample lists some 240,000 distinct CDR3 sequences; around 9.7% were seen once. In germline, CDR1 is WSHSY, CDR2 SAAADI. CDR3 length: 15 amino acids. Between the trimmed V and J ends, which lost 6 bases and 2 bases, there was a span of 16 bases. This clonotype was counted at least ten times. This TCR derives from a human donor who donated a stem cell graft to a child with SCID. The V gene is TRBV10-2, the J gene TRBJ1-2; D is possibly TRBD1 (6 bases). The sample in question was PBMCs from the stem cell graft donor, obtained from the stem cell graft. The CDR3 is CASRQGMYRNYGYTF. For the CDR3, the DNA is TGCGCCAGCAGACAGGGAATGTATCGCAACTATGGCTACACCTTC.